Listed below are T cell receptor beta chains from one sample, sequenced in a study of cytomegalovirus exposure and HLA in healthy donors. Libraries were prepared by immunoSEQ multiplex PCR; TCRdb keeps only in-frame clonotypes and omits some of them. The sample shows about 69,000 clones, roughly three quarters of them seen only once. Material for sequencing was PBMCs. The receptors were gathered from a man younger than 35 in good health and CMV-seronegative. Each CDR3 is given with its conserved first and last residue. D genes are given only for firm matches. Where a row states a size, it is once, few, many or the class of an expanded clone; other rows omit it.

len	abundance	j_gene	d_gene	v_gene	CDR3aa	CDR3nt
14	-	TRBJ1-1	-	TRBV18	CASSPPQGDTEAFF	TGTGCCAGCTCACCACCCCAGGGTGACACTGAAGCTTTCTTT
14	-	TRBJ2-5	TRBD1	TRBV28	CASSQSTGAETQYF	TGTGCCAGCAGTCAGTCGACAGGGGCAGAGACCCAGTACTTC
16	-	TRBJ2-1	TRBD1	TRBV30	CAWSRRRGQGGNEQFF	TGTGCCTGGAGCCGGAGGCGGGGACAGGGAGGCAATGAGCAGTTCTTC
17	-	TRBJ2-7	TRBD1	TRBV5-1	CASSPTYRDRVSYEQYF	TGCGCCAGCAGCCCGACCTACCGGGACAGGGTCAGCTACGAGCAGTACTTC
11	-	TRBJ2-2	-	TRBV9	CASSVQGELFF	TGTGCCAGCAGCGTCCAGGGGGAGCTGTTTTTT
16	-	TRBJ1-6	-	TRBV10-2	CASSLTATTLNSPLHF	TGCGCCAGCAGTCTGACAGCTACCACTTTAAATTCACCCCTCCACTTT
12	once	TRBJ1-4	TRBD1	TRBV30	CAARDRGLKLFF	TGTGCCGCCCGGGACAGGGGGCTGAAACTGTTTTTT
13	-	TRBJ2-1	-	TRBV7-3	CASSRVFRDEQFF	TGTGCCAGCAGCCGGGTTTTTAGAGATGAGCAGTTCTTC
14	-	TRBJ2-5	TRBD1	TRBV7-9	CASSLTGVQETQYF	TGTGCCAGCAGCTTGACAGGGGTCCAAGAGACCCAGTACTTC
15	-	TRBJ1-6	-	TRBV27	CASRMTWAPNSPLHF	TGTGCCAGCAGAATGACGTGGGCCCCTAATTCACCCCTCCACTTT
17	-	TRBJ2-1	TRBD2	TRBV7-9	CASSLSRTSGAHNEQFF	TGTGCCAGCAGCTTATCCCGGACTAGCGGGGCACACAATGAGCAGTTCTTC
17	-	TRBJ1-2	-	TRBV19	CASSISTEGPSRYGYTF	TGTGCCAGTAGTATTTCTACAGAGGGCCCCTCTAGGTATGGCTACACCTTC
14	-	TRBJ1-1	-	TRBV5-1	CASSPGLDGNEAFF	TGCGCCAGCAGCCCCGGACTTGACGGGAATGAAGCTTTCTTT
15	-	TRBJ2-7	-	TRBV5-1	CASSLESGGRYEQYF	TGCGCCAGCAGCTTGGAATCCGGGGGTCGGTACGAGCAGTACTTC
17	once	TRBJ2-3	TRBD2	TRBV5-4	CASSLDHSGGGVDTQYF	TGTGCCAGCAGCTTGGATCACAGCGGGGGGGGCGTGGATACGCAGTATTTT
14	-	TRBJ1-2	-	TRBV19	CASSIGKGDYGYTF	TGTGCCAGTAGTATAGGGAAAGGAGACTATGGCTACACCTTC
13	-	TRBJ1-1	-	TRBV25-1	CASSATGNTEAFF	TGTGCCAGCAGTGCAACCGGGAACACTGAAGCTTTCTTT
14	-	TRBJ1-2	TRBD1	TRBV5-4	CASSSLDRVHGYTF	TGTGCCAGCAGCTCTCTGGACAGGGTCCATGGCTACACCTTC
15	-	TRBJ1-5	-	TRBV19	CASRGAEAGYQPQHF	TGTGCCAGTAGGGGTGCGGAGGCGGGGTATCAGCCCCAGCATTTT
15	-	TRBJ1-4	-	TRBV28	CASSLSGVTNEKLFF	TGTGCCAGCAGTTTATCGGGGGTAACTAATGAAAAACTGTTTTTT
17	-	TRBJ2-3	-	TRBV7-2	CASSLSQLQLLTDTQYF	TGTGCCAGCAGCTTATCCCAATTACAGTTACTCACAGATACGCAGTATTTT
15	-	TRBJ2-2	TRBD1	TRBV5-1	CASSLRGSNTGELFF	TGCGCCAGCAGCCTCAGGGGGTCGAACACCGGGGAGCTGTTTTTT
22	-	TRBJ2-3	TRBD2	TRBV7-3	CASSLKGTLTSGGELSTDTQYF	TGTGCCAGCAGCTTAAAGGGGACTTTGACTAGCGGGGGGGAACTCAGCACAGATACGCAGTATTTT
13	-	TRBJ1-1	TRBD1	TRBV6-6	CASSGQGATEAFF	TGTGCCAGCAGCGGACAGGGGGCGACTGAAGCTTTCTTT
15	-	TRBJ1-3	-	TRBV6-6	CASSYWGEAGNTIYF	TGTGCCAGCAGTTACTGGGGGGAAGCTGGAAACACCATATATTTT
14	few	TRBJ1-6	-	TRBV5-1	CASREFGQNSPLHF	TGCGCCAGCAGGGAATTCGGACAAAATTCACCCCTCCACTTT
18	-	TRBJ2-3	TRBD1	TRBV13	CASSLGGTGDLSTDTQYF	TGTGCCAGCAGCTTAGGCGGGACAGGGGATCTTAGCACAGATACGCAGTATTTT
16	-	TRBJ2-1	TRBD2	TRBV7-3	CASSQGLAGGYNEQFF	TGTGCCAGCAGCCAGGGACTAGCGGGGGGGTACAATGAGCAGTTCTTC
15	-	TRBJ2-5	TRBD2	TRBV4-2	CASSQAGGGLETQYF	TGTGCCAGCAGCCAAGCGGGGGGGGGTCTGGAGACCCAGTACTTC
14	-	TRBJ2-5	TRBD1	TRBV6-1	CATSLQGGQETQYF	TGTGCCACGTCCCTACAGGGGGGCCAAGAGACCCAGTACTTC
10	once	TRBJ2-5	-	TRBV7-8	CASSRETQYF	TGTGCCAGCTCGCGAGAGACCCAGTACTTC
15	-	TRBJ1-2	TRBD1	TRBV19	CASSPTTDRGYGYTF	TGTGCCAGTAGTCCTACCACGGACAGGGGCTATGGCTACACCTTC
13	-	TRBJ2-5	-	TRBV6-5	CASSYSAAKTQYF	TGTGCCAGCAGTTACTCGGCGGCTAAGACCCAGTACTTC
17	-	TRBJ1-2	-	TRBV11-2	CASSLGEEVTGIYGYTF	TGTGCCAGCAGCTTAGGCGAGGAAGTAACGGGAATCTATGGCTACACCTTC
15	-	TRBJ2-5	TRBD2	TRBV2	CASSDPGGGTETQYF	TGTGCCAGCAGCGACCCAGGCGGGGGGACAGAGACCCAGTACTTC
11	-	TRBJ2-3	-	TRBV27	CAKRRRHTQYF	TGTGCCAAACGGCGGAGGCATACGCAGTATTTT
14	-	TRBJ1-2	TRBD1	TRBV19	CASSQGAHGGGYTF	TGTGCCAGTAGTCAGGGGGCACACGGCGGTGGCTACACCTTC
15	-	TRBJ1-3	-	TRBV5-6	CASSSGGDSGNTIYF	TGTGCCAGCAGCTCCGGCGGGGACTCTGGAAACACCATATATTTT
14	-	TRBJ2-2	-	TRBV7-2	CASSHSPFTGELFF	TGTGCCAGCAGCCACAGCCCATTTACCGGGGAGCTGTTTTTT
15	-	TRBJ1-4	TRBD1	TRBV4-3	CASSQEGQSAEKLFF	TGCGCCAGCAGCCAAGAGGGACAGTCAGCGGAAAAACTGTTTTTT
15	-	TRBJ2-1	TRBD1	TRBV4-3	CASSPRQGAWNEQFF	TGCGCCAGCAGCCCCCGACAGGGGGCTTGGAATGAGCAGTTCTTC
14	-	TRBJ1-2	TRBD1	TRBV5-1	CASSPGQGDYGYTF	TGCGCCAGCAGCCCCGGACAGGGGGACTATGGCTACACCTTC
17	few	TRBJ2-3	TRBD2	TRBV5-6	CASSLLSGNNLLDTQYF	TGTGCCAGCAGCCTCCTTAGCGGGAACAACCTCCTAGATACGCAGTATTTT